Presented here are 7 T cell receptor beta chains from one specimen sequenced in a study of blood T cell repertoires in COVID-19. TCRdb's table, derived via immunoSEQ multiplex PCR, lists solely in-frame clones and lacks some. The data hold 450,000 to 500,000 clones, with 75% to 90% observed a single time. What was sequenced was peripheral blood. These receptors all come from a human donor in a cohort sampled during active COVID-19.

This clone is a singleton in its sample. The chain uses TRBV2 and TRBJ2-5; D uncertain. This CDR3 has 10 residues. From germline, CDR1 is SNHLY and CDR2 FYNNEI. The V end was cut by 7 bases, the J end by 2 bases, with 2 bases between. Here the CDR3 DNA reads TGTGCCAGCACACAAGAGACCCAGTACTTC. It yields the protein CASTQETQYF.

This chain joins TRBV29-1 and TRBJ1-2, with 11 bases aligning to TRBD1. This CDR3 has 11 amino acids. After removal of 6 bases from V and 8 bases from J, the junction contained 2 bases not matched to a gene. Germline CDR1 and CDR2: SQVTM and ANQGSEA. CDR3 in DNA: TGCAGCGTGGACAGGGGGCGAGGCTACACCTTC. Protein product: CSVDRGRGYTF.

V and J are TRBV3-1 (or the pseudogene TRBV3-2) and TRBJ1-5; D gene uncertain. CDR1 and CDR2 from the germline V gene are LGHDT and YNNKEL (reference sequence). Trimming removed 4 bases from V and 0 bases from J, with 7 bases in between. This CDR3 spans 14 amino acids. CDR3 bases: TGTGCCAGCAGCCCCAGTTATAGCAATCAGCCCCAGCATTTT. It specifies CASSPSYSNQPQHF.

The chain employs TRBV4-1 and TRBJ2-3; 7 positions match TRBD2. Trimming cost V 1 base and J 0 bases; bases outside gene matches: 7. The CDR3 spans 17 residues. Germline lookup yields CDR1 MGHRA and CDR2 YSYEKL. The CDR3 protein is CASSQGVLAMSTDTQYF. The DNA for the CDR3 is TGCGCCAGCAGCCAAGGGGTACTAGCGATGAGCACAGATACGCAGTATTTT.

CDR3 sequence (DNA): TGTGCCAGCAGTGACTACAGGGGAAACTATGGCTACACCTTC. Its translation is CASSDYRGNYGYTF. The genes are TRBV25-1 and TRBJ1-2; TRBD1 agrees at 7 bases. The J segment lost 2 bases and the V segment lost 3 bases, leaving 3 bases of the junction unmatched. From germline, CDR1 is MGHDK and CDR2 SYGVNS. CDR3 length equals 14 residues.

CDR3 residues: CASSIDTLGGPQYF. CDR3 in DNA: TGTGCCAGTAGTATAGATACATTGGGGGGGCCGCAGTACTTC. V usage is TRBV19 and J usage is TRBJ2-7; maybe TRBD2 (7 bases). With 0 bases removed from V and 9 bases from J, the gap between germline ends came to 15 bases. Germline lookup yields CDR1 LNHDA and CDR2 SQIVND (reference sequence). The CDR3 is made up of 14 amino acids.

The chain joins TRBV18 to TRBJ1-3; 9 nucleotides line up with TRBD1. V gave up 5 bases and J gave up 2 bases; unmatched junction bases: 10. This CDR3 comprises 17 residues. In germline, CDR1 is KGHSH, CDR2 LQKENI. The CDR3 region is CASSSWGQGDPGNTIYF. For the CDR3, the DNA is TGTGCCAGCTCATCTTGGGGACAGGGAGACCCTGGAAACACCATATATTTT.